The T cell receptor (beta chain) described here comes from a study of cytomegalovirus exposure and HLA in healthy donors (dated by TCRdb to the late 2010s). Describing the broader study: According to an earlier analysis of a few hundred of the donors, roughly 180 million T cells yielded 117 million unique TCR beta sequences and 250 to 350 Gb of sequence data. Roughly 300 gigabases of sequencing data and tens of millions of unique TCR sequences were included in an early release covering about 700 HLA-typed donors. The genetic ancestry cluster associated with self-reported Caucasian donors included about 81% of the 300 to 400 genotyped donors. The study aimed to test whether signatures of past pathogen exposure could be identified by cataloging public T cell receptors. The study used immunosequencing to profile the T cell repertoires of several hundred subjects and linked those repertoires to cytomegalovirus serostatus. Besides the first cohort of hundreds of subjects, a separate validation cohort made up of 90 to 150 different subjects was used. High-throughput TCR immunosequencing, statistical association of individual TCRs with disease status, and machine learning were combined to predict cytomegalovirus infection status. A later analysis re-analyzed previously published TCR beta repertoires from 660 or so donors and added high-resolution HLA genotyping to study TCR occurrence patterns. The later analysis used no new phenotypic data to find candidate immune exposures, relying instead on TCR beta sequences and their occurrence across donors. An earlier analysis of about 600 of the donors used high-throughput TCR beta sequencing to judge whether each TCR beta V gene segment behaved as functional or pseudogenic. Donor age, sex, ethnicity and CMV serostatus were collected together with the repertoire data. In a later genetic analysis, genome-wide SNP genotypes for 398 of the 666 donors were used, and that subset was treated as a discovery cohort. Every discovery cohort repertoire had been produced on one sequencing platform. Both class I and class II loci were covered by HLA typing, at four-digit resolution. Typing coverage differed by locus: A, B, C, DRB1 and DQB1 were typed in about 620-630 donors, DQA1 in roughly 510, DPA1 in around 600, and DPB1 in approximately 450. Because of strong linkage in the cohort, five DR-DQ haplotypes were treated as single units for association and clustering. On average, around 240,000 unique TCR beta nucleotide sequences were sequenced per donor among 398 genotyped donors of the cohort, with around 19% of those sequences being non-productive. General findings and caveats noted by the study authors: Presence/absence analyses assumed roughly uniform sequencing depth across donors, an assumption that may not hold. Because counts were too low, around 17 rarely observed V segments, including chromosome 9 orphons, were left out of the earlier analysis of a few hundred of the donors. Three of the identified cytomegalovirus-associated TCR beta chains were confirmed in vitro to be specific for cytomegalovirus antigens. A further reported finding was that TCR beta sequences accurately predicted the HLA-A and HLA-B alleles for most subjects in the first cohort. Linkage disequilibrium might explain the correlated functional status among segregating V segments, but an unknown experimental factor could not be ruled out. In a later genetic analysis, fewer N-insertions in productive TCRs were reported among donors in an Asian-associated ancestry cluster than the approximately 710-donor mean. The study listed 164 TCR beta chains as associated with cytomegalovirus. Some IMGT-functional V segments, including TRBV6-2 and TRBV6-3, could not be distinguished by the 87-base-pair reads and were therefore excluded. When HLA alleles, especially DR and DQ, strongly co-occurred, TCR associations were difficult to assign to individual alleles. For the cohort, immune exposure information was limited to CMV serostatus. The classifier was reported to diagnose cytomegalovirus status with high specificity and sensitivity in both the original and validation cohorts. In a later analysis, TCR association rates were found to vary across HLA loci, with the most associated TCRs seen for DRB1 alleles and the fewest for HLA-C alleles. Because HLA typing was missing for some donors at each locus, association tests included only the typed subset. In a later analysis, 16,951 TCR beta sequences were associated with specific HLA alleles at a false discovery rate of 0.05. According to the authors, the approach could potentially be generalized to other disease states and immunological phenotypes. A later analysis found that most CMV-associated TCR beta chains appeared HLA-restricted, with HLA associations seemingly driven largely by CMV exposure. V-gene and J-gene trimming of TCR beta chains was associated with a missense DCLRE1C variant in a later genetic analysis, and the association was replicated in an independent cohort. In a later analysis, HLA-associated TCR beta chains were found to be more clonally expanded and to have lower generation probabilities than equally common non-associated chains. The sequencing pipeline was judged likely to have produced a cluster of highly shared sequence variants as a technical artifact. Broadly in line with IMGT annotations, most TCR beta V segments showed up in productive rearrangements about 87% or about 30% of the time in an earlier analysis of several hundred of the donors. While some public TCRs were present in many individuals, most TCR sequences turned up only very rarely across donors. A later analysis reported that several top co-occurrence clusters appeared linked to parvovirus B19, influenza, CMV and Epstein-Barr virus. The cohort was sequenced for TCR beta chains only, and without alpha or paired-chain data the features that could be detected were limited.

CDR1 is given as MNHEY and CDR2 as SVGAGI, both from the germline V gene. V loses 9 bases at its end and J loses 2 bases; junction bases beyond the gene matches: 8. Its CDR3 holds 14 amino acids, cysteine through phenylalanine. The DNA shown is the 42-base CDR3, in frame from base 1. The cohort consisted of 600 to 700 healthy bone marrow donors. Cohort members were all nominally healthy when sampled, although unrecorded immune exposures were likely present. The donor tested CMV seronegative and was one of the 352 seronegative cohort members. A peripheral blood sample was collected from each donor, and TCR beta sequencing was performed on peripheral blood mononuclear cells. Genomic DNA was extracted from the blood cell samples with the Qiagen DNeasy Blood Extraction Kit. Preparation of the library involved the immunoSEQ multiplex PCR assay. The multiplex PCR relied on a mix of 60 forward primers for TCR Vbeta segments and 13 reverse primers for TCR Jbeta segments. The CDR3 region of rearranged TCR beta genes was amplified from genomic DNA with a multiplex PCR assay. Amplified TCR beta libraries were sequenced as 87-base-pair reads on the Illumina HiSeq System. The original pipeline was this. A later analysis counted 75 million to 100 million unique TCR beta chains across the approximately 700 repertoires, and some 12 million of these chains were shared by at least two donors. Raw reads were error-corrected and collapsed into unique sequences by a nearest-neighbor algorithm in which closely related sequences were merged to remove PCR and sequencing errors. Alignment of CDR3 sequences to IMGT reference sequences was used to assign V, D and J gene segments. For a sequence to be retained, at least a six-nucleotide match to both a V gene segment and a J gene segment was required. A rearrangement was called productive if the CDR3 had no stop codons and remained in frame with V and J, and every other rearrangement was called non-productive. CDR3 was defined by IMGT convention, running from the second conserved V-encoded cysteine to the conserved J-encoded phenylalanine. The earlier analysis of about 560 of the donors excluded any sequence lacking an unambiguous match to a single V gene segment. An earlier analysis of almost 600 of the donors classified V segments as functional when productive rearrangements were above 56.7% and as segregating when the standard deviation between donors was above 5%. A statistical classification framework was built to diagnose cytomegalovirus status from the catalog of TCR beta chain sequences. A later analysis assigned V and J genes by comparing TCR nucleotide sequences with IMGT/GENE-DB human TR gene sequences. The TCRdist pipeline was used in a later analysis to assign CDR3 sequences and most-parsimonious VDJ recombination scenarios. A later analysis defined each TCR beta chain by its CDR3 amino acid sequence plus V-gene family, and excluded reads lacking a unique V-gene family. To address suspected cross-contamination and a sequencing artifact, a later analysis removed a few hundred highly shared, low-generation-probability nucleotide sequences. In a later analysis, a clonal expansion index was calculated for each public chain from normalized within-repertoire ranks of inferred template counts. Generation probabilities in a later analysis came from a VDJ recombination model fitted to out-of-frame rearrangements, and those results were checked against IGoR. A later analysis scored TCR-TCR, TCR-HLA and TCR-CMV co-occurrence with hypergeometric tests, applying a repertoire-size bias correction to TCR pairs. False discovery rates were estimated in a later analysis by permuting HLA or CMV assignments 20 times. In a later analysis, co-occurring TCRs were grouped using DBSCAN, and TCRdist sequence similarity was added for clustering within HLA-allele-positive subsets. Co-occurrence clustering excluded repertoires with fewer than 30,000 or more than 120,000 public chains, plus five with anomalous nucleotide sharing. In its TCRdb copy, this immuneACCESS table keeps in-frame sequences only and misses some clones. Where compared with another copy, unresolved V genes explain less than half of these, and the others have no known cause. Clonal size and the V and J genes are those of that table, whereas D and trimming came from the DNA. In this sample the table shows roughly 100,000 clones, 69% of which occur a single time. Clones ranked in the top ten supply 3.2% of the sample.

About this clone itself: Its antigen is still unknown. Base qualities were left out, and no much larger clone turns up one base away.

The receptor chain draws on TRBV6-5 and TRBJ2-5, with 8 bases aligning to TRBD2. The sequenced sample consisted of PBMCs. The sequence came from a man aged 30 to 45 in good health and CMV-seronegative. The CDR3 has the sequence CASRGGVLQETQYF. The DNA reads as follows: TGTGCCAGTCGGGGGGGCGTACTTCAAGAGACCCAGTACTTC.